This T cell receptor (beta chain) was recorded in a study of blood T cell repertoires in COVID-19. Background on the study: Samples of COVID-19 (acute and convalescent) were obtained from the United States, Italy and Spain. From T cells, B-cell-depleted T cells, or PBMCs came the material, which was cDNA or gDNA.

Assay: immunoSEQ multiplex PCR; the TCRdb copy retains only in-frame clones and omits some. This sample has a few hundred thousand clones, with 89% found just once. The V end was cut by 2 bases, the J end by 7 bases, with 12 bases between. CDR3 length: 13 amino acids. The sequence derives from a man in his fifties or sixties with acute or convalescent COVID-19. The V call is TRBV12-3 or TRBV12-4, the J call TRBJ2-7; tentatively, D is TRBD2 (5 bases). The source material was peripheral blood. The CDR3 DNA reads TGTGCCAGCAGTTTATCCTTAGCGTCGGAGCAGTACTTC. It encodes CASSLSLASEQYF.